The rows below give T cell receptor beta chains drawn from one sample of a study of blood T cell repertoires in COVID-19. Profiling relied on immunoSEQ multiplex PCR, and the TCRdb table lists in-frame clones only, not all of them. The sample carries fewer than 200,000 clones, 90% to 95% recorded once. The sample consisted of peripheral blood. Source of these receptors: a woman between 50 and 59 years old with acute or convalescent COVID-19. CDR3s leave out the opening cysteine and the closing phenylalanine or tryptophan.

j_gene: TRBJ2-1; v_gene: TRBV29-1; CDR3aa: SVDIRQGNEQF
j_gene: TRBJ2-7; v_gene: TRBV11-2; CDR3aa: ASSLAGDSYEQY
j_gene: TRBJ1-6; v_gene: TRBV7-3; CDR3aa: ASSPDSNSPLH
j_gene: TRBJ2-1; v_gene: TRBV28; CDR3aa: ASSVGQILTSGTNEQF
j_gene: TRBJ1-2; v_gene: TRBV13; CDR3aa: ASSPGQYGYT
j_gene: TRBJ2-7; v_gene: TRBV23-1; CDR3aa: ASTDIRDSYEQY
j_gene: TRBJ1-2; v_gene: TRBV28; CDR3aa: ASSSTPVNYGYT
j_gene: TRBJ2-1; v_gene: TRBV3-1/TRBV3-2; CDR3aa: ASRSTGGGYNEQF
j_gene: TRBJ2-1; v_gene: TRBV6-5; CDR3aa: ASSSVQGSYNEQF
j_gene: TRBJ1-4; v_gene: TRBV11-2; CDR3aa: ASSFGQVENEKLF
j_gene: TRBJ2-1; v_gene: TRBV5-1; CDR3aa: ASRTSGGYNEQF
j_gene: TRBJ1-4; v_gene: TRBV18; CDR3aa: ASSRQGTNEKLF
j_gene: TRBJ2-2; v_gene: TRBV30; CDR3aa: AWSLDYHTGELF
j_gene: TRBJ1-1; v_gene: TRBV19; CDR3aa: ASRDSPNTEAF
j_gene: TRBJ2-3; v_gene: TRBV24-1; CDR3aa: ATSVPPGHLQY
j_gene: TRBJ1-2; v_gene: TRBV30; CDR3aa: AWSEPPYGYT
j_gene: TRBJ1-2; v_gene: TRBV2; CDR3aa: ASSGAHWIYT
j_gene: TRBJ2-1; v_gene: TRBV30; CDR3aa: ACPRAAGGPDEQF
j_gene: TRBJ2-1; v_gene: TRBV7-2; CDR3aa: ASSSGTGGAYNEQF
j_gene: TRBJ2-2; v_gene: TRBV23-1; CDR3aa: ASRPTGCYNTGELF
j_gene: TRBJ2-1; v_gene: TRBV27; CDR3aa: ASTITPRLAEESSYNEQF
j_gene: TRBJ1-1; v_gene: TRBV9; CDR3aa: ASNMMTGVLDTEAF
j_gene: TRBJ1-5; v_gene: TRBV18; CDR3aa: ASSRTDQPQH
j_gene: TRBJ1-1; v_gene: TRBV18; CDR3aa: ASSPPGGILTEAF
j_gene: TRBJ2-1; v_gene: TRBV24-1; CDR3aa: ATSDPNTGTSGGNEQF
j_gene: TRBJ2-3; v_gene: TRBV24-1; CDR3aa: ATSDPGLAGGYTDTQY
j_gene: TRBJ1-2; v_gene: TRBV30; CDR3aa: ACLTGPYGYT
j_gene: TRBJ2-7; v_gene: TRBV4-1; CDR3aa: ASSNHRAVGEQY
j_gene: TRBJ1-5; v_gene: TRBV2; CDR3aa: ASSADRYSNQPQH
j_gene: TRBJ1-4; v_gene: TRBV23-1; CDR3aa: ASSQSTPTNEKLF
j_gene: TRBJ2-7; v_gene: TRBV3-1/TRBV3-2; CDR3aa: ASSLQGAPDYEQY
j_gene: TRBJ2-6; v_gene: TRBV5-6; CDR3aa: ASSWDFRSGANVLT
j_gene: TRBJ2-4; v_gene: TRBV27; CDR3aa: ASSPGPSLAKNIQY
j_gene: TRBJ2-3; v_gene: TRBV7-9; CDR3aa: ASSLDTSTDTQY
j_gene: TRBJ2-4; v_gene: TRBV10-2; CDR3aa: ASRATGVTAKNIQY